This passage covers 7 T cell receptor beta chains from one sample sequenced in a study of blood T cell repertoires in COVID-19. Generated by immunoSEQ multiplex PCR, the TCRdb table keeps only in-frame clones and is missing some. The data contain around 270,000 clones, approximately 83% of them singletons. What was sequenced was PBMCs or T cells enriched from blood (not recorded which). Receptors were obtained from a woman aged 25 to 45 who had recovered from COVID-19.

The J gene is TRBJ2-2, the V gene TRBV2; 12 bases are a match to TRBD2. Germline CDR1 is SNHLY and CDR2 is FYNNEI. This CDR3 is 22 amino acids long. J lost 6 bases, V lost 1 base, and 21 bases had no gene match. CDR3 coding DNA: TGTGCCAGCAGTGAAGGGACAGCGATAACTAGCGGGAGGTTGCAAAACCCCGGGGAGCTGTTTTTT. Translated: CASSEGTAITSGRLQNPGELFF.

The CDR3 reads CASMTGGELGNQPQHF. The CDR3 DNA follows: TGTGCCAGTATGACAGGGGGCGAATTGGGCAATCAGCCCCAGCATTTT. V is TRBV19 and J is TRBJ1-5; TRBD1 aligns across 10 bases. The germline V gene has CDR1 LNHDA and CDR2 SQIVND (reference sequence). The CDR3 runs to 16 residues. The ends lost 7 bases at V and 2 bases at J; junction bases unmatched: 8.

The chain uses TRBV27 and TRBJ1-2; 8 bases are shared with TRBD1. This CDR3 has 17 residues. The germline gives CDR1 MNHEY, CDR2 SMNVEV (reference sequence). Trimming at V came to 5 bases and at J to 0 bases, leaving 11 bases not matched to a gene. The CDR3 sequence: CASSPHGTGFTNYGYTF. In DNA, the CDR3 is TGTGCCAGCAGTCCCCACGGGACAGGTTTTACTAACTATGGCTACACCTTC.

The V call is TRBV10-3, the J call TRBJ2-5; tentative D call: TRBD1 (6 bases). Trimming pared 2 bases from V and 0 bases from J, leaving 7 bases between. Germline CDR1 ENHRY, CDR2 SYGVKD. The CDR3 runs to 14 residues. This chain's CDR3 is CAISEGGDQETQYF. CDR3 nucleotide sequence: TGTGCCATCAGTGAGGGGGGCGACCAAGAGACCCAGTACTTC.

The J gene is TRBJ1-4, the V gene TRBV5-1; D unresolved. Germline CDR1 SGHRS, CDR2 YFSETQ. Deletions cut 4 bases from V and 6 bases from J, with 13 bases between. The CDR3 extends over 14 amino acids. The CDR3 is CASSRSGGDEKLFF. The CDR3 nucleotides read TGCGCCAGCAGCAGGTCGGGTGGAGATGAAAAACTGTTTTTT. The full variable domain, rest sourced from reference TRBV5-1 and TRBJ1-4, is KAGVTQTPRYLIKTRGQQVTLSCSPISGHRSVSWYQQTPGQGLQFLFEYFSETQRNKGNFPGRFSGRQFSNSRSEMNVSTLELGDSALYLCASSRSGGDEKLFFGSGTQLSVL.

This rearrangement joins TRBV5-6 to TRBJ1-4, with 7 bases identical to TRBD1. This CDR3 has 14 amino acids. Germline V lookup: CDR1 SGHDT, CDR2 YYEEEE. The J segment lost 4 bases and the V segment lost 6 bases, leaving 6 bases of the junction unmatched. CDR3 in DNA: TGTGCCAGCACCCCCGGGACAGATAATGAAAAACTGTTTTTT. It codes for CASTPGTDNEKLFF.

The chain is built from TRBV6-1 and TRBJ2-1; D is possibly TRBD2 (6 bases). V was pared by 3 bases and J by 5 bases, with 14 bases between. Germline V gives CDR1 MNHNS, CDR2 SASEGT. The CDR3 is 15 residues long. CDR3 DNA sequence: TGTGCCAGCAGTGAGGACTATTTCGGTCACAATGAGCAGTTCTTC. It is translated as CASSEDYFGHNEQFF.